The 30 T cell receptor beta chains presented below share a single source sample, sequenced in a study of regulatory T cells in long-lasting Graves disease. Time point denoted: persistent/refractory GD, antithyroid drugs over 5 years with positive TRAb. The authors made the TCR library using RNA they extracted from PBMCs. CDR3-region Arm-PCR and iRepertoire HTBI primers produced the TCR beta libraries. TCRdb itself ran the multiplex PCR reads through MiXCR, one entry per CDR3 protein. The sample records approximately 400,000 distinct CDR3 sequences, 23% being singletons. Sequencing used peripheral blood mononuclear cells (PBMCs), obtained when the disease was refractory, from a patient treated with antithyroid drugs. These receptors came from a female donor with Graves disease.

The V call is TRBV7-2, the J call TRBJ1-1; 9 nucleotides match TRBD1. Germline values: CDR1 SGHTA, CDR2 FQGNSA. V was clipped by 5 bases and J by 5 bases; unmatched bases: 6. This CDR3 spans 14 amino acids. The CDR3 DNA follows: TGTGCCAGCAGCGACAGGGGGGGTTGGACTGAAGCTTTCTTT. It specifies CASSDRGGWTEAFF. Complete variable domain (other parts from reference TRBV7-2 and TRBJ1-1): GAGVSQSPSNKVTEKGKDVELRCDPISGHTALYWYRQSLGQGLEFLIYFQGNSAPDKSGLPSDRFSAERTGGSVSTLTIQRTQQEDSAVYLCASSDRGGWTEAFFGQGTRLTVV.

This clonotype was seen a few times. CDR3 amino acids: CSAPTHGPETQYF. The CDR3 bases are TGCAGTGCCCCGACCCACGGGCCGGAGACCCAGTACTTC. The chain employs TRBV20-1 and TRBJ2-5; D unclear. V dropped 6 bases and J dropped 5 bases, with 16 bases sitting between them. The CDR3 totals 13 residues. Germline loops: CDR1 DFQATT, CDR2 SNEGSKA (reference sequence).

This clonotype came up a few times. The gene calls are TRBV7-8 and TRBJ1-2; D not resolved. This CDR3 has 13 amino acids. Trimming took off 3 bases at V and 0 bases at J, with 5 bases between the two ends. Germline-derived CDR1 and CDR2 are SGHVS and FQNEAQ. The CDR3 reads CASSFKSNYGYTF. CDR3 sequence (DNA): TGTGCCAGCAGCTTTAAGTCTAACTATGGCTACACCTTC.

This clonotype was seen a few times. This chain links TRBV7-6 with TRBJ1-1, with D perhaps matching TRBD1 (6 bases). This CDR3 spans 13 amino acids. In germline, CDR1 is SGHVS, CDR2 FNYEAQ. Trimming took off 6 bases at V and 4 bases at J, with 12 bases between the two ends. CDR3 coding DNA: TGTGCCAGCAGTAGCCGACAGGTCACTGAAGCTTTCTTT. This sequence encodes CASSSRQVTEAFF.

The chain combines TRBV7-9 with TRBJ2-7; D unresolved. The V end was cut by 4 bases, the J end by 6 bases, with 13 bases between. The germline CDR1 and CDR2 sequences are SEHNR and FQNEAQ (reference sequence). The CDR3 loop spans 13 amino acids. CDR3 amino acids: CASSSTPAGEQYF. The CDR3 DNA reads as TGTGCCAGCAGCTCAACTCCAGCCGGCGAGCAGTACTTC.

The chain recombines TRBV6-2 or TRBV6-3 with TRBJ1-5; TRBD1 matches 7 bases. This CDR3 region has 14 residues. CDR1 MNHEY and CDR2 SVGEGT come from the germline V gene. V shed 6 bases and J 5 bases; nucleotides not matched to a gene: 7. The CDR3 bases are TGTGCCAGCAGATTAACAGGGGCAGATCAGCCCCAGCATTTT. It codes for CASRLTGADQPQHF.

The chain uses TRBV20-1 and TRBJ2-1, with 9 nucleotides matching TRBD2. With 6 bases clipped from V and 15 bases from J, the junction kept 6 bases outside the gene matches. The CDR3 length is 10 residues. CDR1 is DFQATT and CDR2 is SNEGSKA in the germline V gene (reference sequence). This CDR3 is CSARTGLAFF. In DNA, the CDR3 is TGCAGTGCGCGAACGGGACTAGCGTTCTTC.

The chain has TRBV29-1 and TRBJ2-4; 12 bases align to TRBD2. V dropped 5 bases and J dropped 6; count of bases not matched to a gene: 5. Germline CDR1 SQVTM, CDR2 ANQGSEA. CDR3 length: 14 amino acids. CDR3 sequence: CSVKATSGRNIQYF. The CDR3 DNA reads TGCAGCGTTAAGGCGACTAGCGGGAGAAACATTCAGTACTTC.

The table lists this clonotype with a few counts. J is TRBJ2-7 and V is TRBV28; D gene ambiguous. Trimming removed 3 bases at V and 3 bases at J, with 12 bases between. The length of the CDR3 is 14 residues. Germline V gene lookup returns CDR1 MDHEN and CDR2 SYDVKM. The CDR3 DNA follows: TGTGCCAGCAGTTTTTCTACAAAAGGCTACGAGCAGTACTTC. Encoded protein: CASSFSTKGYEQYF.

This clonotype was seen a handful of times. The rearrangement joins TRBV28 to TRBJ2-2, with D perhaps TRBD2 (5 bases). Trimming pared 5 bases from V and 4 bases from J, leaving 17 bases between. CDR1 and CDR2 from the germline V gene are MDHEN and SYDVKM. CDR3 length: 16 residues. DNA for the CDR3: TGTGCCAGCAGTCACCCCGCCCTAGCTCCCACCGGGGAGCTGTTTTTT. Its translation is CASSHPALAPTGELFF.

This clonotype was seen only a few times. The chain is built from TRBV10-3 and TRBJ1-5, with 7 bases aligning to TRBD1. The CDR3 length is 13 residues. The germline V gene has CDR1 ENHRY and CDR2 SYGVKD. The CDR3 here is CATQGDENQPQHF. The CDR3 nucleotides read TGTGCTACCCAGGGGGACGAAAATCAGCCCCAGCATTTT.

CDR3 DNA: TGTGCCAGCAGCGGCAAGATAGGGCTGCTCGACACTGAAGCTTTCTTT. Translated, it gives CASSGKIGLLDTEAFF. The V gene is TRBV7-9, the J gene TRBJ1-1; unclear D gene. The V gene's germline CDR1 is SEHNR and CDR2 FQNEAQ (reference sequence). The germline V and J ends were trimmed by 5 bases and 3 bases, with 19 bases remaining between them. The CDR3 sequence is 16 residues long.

Remarks on this clonotype: The germline gene is not matched at one end of the junction; a read error may be the cause. V usage is TRBV3-1 and J usage is TRBJ2-5; D may be TRBD2 (5 bases). The length of the CDR3 is 14 residues. Germline V gives CDR1 LGHDT, CDR2 YNNKEL (reference sequence). Here the CDR3 DNA reads TGTGCCAGCAGCGCAACTTGGGAGATAGAGACCCAATACTTC. This encodes CASSATWEIETQYF.

Concerning this clonotype: A junction boundary mismatches the germline segment, possibly from a read error. The V call is TRBV2, the J call TRBJ1-5, with 10 bases matching TRBD1. From germline, CDR1 is SNHLY and CDR2 FYNNEI. The CDR3 is made up of 17 amino acids. Here the CDR3 DNA reads TGTGCCAGCAGTTTACTCGAGAAGACAGGGGGCGGTCAGCGCCAGCATTTT. It specifies CASSLLEKTGGGQRQHF.

The chain combines TRBV19 with TRBJ2-5, with D tentatively TRBD2 (6 bases). Looked up from germline, CDR1 is LNHDA and CDR2 is SQIVND (reference sequence). The CDR3 extends over 14 amino acids. Trimming cost V 6 bases and J 5 bases, with 16 bases left between them. The CDR3 bases are TGTGCCAGTAGCACGGGAGCATGGGGGGAGACCCAGTACTTC. This sequence encodes CASSTGAWGETQYF.

In its sample, this clonotype was seen a few times. V usage is TRBV28 and J usage is TRBJ1-1; no firm D call. The CDR3 extends over 15 amino acids. From germline, CDR1 is MDHEN and CDR2 SYDVKM. V lost 1 base to trimming and J lost 1 base, with 10 bases between them. This chain's CDR3 is CASSLFLTKNTEAFF. CDR3 bases: TGTGCCAGCAGTTTATTTCTCACAAAGAACACTGAAGCTTTCTTT. Together with reference TRBV28 and TRBJ1-1, the CDR3 gives the full variable domain: DVKVTQSSRYLVKRTGEKVFLECVQDMDHENMFWYRQDPGLGLRLIYFSYDVKMKEKGDIPEGYSVSREKKERFSLILESASTNQTSMYLCASSLFLTKNTEAFFGQGTRLTVV.

V and J are TRBV28 and TRBJ1-5; D unresolved. V was clipped by 1 base and J by 2 bases, with 12 bases between them. In germline, CDR1 is MDHEN, CDR2 SYDVKM. CDR3 size: 16 residues. The CDR3: CASSLSYSIGNQPQHF. The CDR3 DNA sequence: TGTGCCAGCAGTTTATCTTACAGTATTGGCAATCAGCCCCAGCATTTT.

A few counts support this clonotype. This rearrangement joins TRBV25-1 to TRBJ1-6; TRBD1 matches 11 bases. With 5 bases clipped from V and 4 bases from J, the junction kept 10 bases outside the gene matches. CDR3 length: 18 amino acids. The germline V gene has CDR1 MGHDK and CDR2 SYGVNS. The CDR3 protein is CASSKGVWDRGYNSPLHF. The CDR3 DNA reads TGTGCCAGCAGTAAAGGGGTGTGGGACAGGGGGTATAATTCACCCCTCCACTTT. The variable domain in full, completed from reference TRBV25-1 and TRBJ1-6, reads EADIYQTPRYLVIGTGKKITLECSQTMGHDKMYWYQQDPGMELHLIHYSYGVNSTEKGDLSSESTVSRIRTEHFPLTLESARPSHTSQYLCASSKGVWDRGYNSPLHFGNGTRLTVT.

This clonotype was found a few times. The V and J genes are TRBV29-1 and TRBJ2-4, with 9 bases aligning to TRBD1. The germline gives CDR1 SQVTM, CDR2 ANQGSEA. The J segment lost 6 bases and the V segment lost 6 bases, leaving 12 bases of the junction unmatched. This CDR3 has 15 amino acids. CDR3 region: CSVLYGQGIGNIQYF. The CDR3 DNA is TGCAGCGTCCTCTACGGACAGGGGATTGGAAACATTCAGTACTTC.

This clonotype appeared a few times. This chain uses TRBV24-1 with TRBJ2-5; 9 nucleotides agree with TRBD2. The CDR3 extends over 14 amino acids. CDR1 and CDR2 (germline): KGHDR, SFDVKD. The V segment lost 4 bases and the J segment 4 bases; nucleotides outside the gene matches: 3. The DNA of the CDR3 is TGTGCCACCAGTGAGCCGGGACTAGCAGAGACCCAGTACTTC. Translating it yields CATSEPGLAETQYF.

V is TRBV6-1 and J is TRBJ2-1; 9 bases are a match to TRBD2. The V and J ends lost 1 base and 2 bases, in that order; junction bases with no gene match: 3. Per germline, CDR1 MNHNS and CDR2 SASEGT. There are 16 residues in the CDR3. The CDR3, as DNA: TGTGCCAGCAGTGAAGTTGGCGGGAGGGCCTACAATGAGCAGTTCTTC. This sequence encodes CASSEVGGRAYNEQFF.

Comment on this clonotype: This may be a read error: a much more frequent sequence differs by one nucleotide. J is TRBJ2-7 and V is TRBV6-2 or TRBV6-3; no clear D gene. V was cut by 4 bases and J by 5 bases, with 27 bases left in between. CDR1 is MNHEY, CDR2 SVGEGT, per germline. The CDR3 is made up of 18 amino acids. The CDR3 nucleotides read TGTGCCAGCAGTTGGCATGTGGTCAGCAAAACCCGACGGGACGAGCAGTACTTC. Its protein is CASSWHVVSKTRRDEQYF.

This clonotype showed up many times. The chain joins TRBV11-2 to TRBJ2-5; D remains unclear. Trimming stripped 2 bases from V and 0 bases from J, with 7 bases between. CDR1 and CDR2 (germline): SGHAT, FQNNGV. The CDR3 is 14 amino acids. This CDR3 is CASSLQRNQETQYF. DNA of the CDR3: TGTGCCAGCAGCTTACAGAGGAACCAAGAGACCCAGTACTTC.

V usage is TRBV19 and J usage is TRBJ2-1; 8 bases fit TRBD2. The CDR3 totals 18 residues. Germline trimming cut 1 base from V and 6 bases from J; bases unmatched to any gene: 14. Germline CDR1 LNHDA, CDR2 SQIVND (reference sequence). In nucleotides, the CDR3 is TGTGCCAGTAGTATAGTGAGCGGACTAGCCACTAAAAGCAATGAGCAGTTCTTC. The encoded protein is CASSIVSGLATKSNEQFF.

The rearrangement joins TRBV5-1 to TRBJ2-7, with D possibly being TRBD1 or TRBD2 (5 bases each). Trimming took off 4 bases at V and 0 bases at J, with 17 bases between the two ends. This CDR3 is 16 amino acids long. The germline V gene encodes CDR1 SGHRS and CDR2 YFSETQ. In DNA form, the CDR3 reads TGCGCCAGCAGCCCGGGGACGGGGAGAAGCTCCTACGAGCAGTACTTC. This encodes CASSPGTGRSSYEQYF.

The rearrangement joins TRBV30 to TRBJ1-2; possible D gene TRBD1, 5 bases. CDR1 is GTSNPN, CDR2 SVGIG, per germline (reference sequence). Trimming pared 4 bases from V and 5 bases from J, leaving 11 bases between. The CDR3 totals 12 residues. The CDR3 reads CAWIGTNYGYTF. CDR3 sequence (DNA): TGTGCCTGGATAGGGACGAATTATGGCTACACCTTC.

The V gene is TRBV6-1, the J gene TRBJ1-4; unclear D gene. This CDR3 spans 13 amino acids. Trimming took off 6 bases at V and 8 bases at J, with 13 bases between the two ends. Germline V gene lookup returns CDR1 MNHNS and CDR2 SASEGT. CDR3 nucleotides: TGTGCCAGCAGAAAACCGCCTGGCGAAAAACTGTTTTTT. It codes for CASRKPPGEKLFF.

This clonotype was detected ten times or more. The gene calls are TRBV28 and TRBJ1-2, with D uncertain. The CDR3 totals 12 residues. Germline V gives CDR1 MDHEN, CDR2 SYDVKM. Trimming removed 3 bases at V and 4 bases at J, with 6 bases between. As DNA, the CDR3 is TGTGCCAGCAGTTTGGCAGTCTATGGCTACACCTTC. Protein sequence: CASSLAVYGYTF.

This chain uses TRBV9 with TRBJ1-1; D is undetermined. Trimming cost V 0 bases and J 7 bases, with 16 bases left between them. CDR1 and CDR2 (germline): SGDLS, YYNGEE. The CDR3 has 15 residues. The CDR3, as DNA: TGTGCCAGCAGCGTAGAGGGTGTCCTCGGCAGTGAAGCTTTCTTT. Protein product: CASSVEGVLGSEAFF.

This clonotype is a singleton in its sample. The gene calls are TRBV19 and TRBJ2-7; the match to TRBD1 covers 7 bases. Germline assignment: CDR1 LNHDA and CDR2 SQIVND (reference sequence). CDR3 size: 13 residues. Trimming took 8 bases from V and 3 from J; bases not matched to a gene: 7. CDR3 protein: CASGRQGGYEQYF. The CDR3 DNA reads TGTGCCAGTGGGAGACAGGGCGGCTACGAGCAGTACTTC.